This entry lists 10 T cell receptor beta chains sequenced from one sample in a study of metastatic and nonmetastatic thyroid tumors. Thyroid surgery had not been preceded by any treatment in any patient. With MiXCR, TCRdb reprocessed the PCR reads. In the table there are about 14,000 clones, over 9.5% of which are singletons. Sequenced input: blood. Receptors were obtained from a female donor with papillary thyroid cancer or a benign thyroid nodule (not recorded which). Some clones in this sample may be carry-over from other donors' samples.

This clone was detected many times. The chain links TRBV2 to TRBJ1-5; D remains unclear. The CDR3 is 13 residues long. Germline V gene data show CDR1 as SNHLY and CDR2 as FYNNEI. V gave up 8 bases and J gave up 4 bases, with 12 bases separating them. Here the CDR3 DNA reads TGTGCCAGCCACTTCCGGGAGAATCAGCCCCAGCATTTT. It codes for CASHFRENQPQHF.

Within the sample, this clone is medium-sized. The CDR3 is CASSLDFYEQYF. DNA of the CDR3: TGTGCCAGCAGCTTGGACTTCTACGAGCAGTACTTC. The gene calls are TRBV5-4 and TRBJ2-7; D uncertain. CDR3 length: 12 residues. Germline CDR1 SGHNT, CDR2 YYREEE (reference sequence). The germline V and J ends were trimmed by 0 bases and 3 bases, with 4 bases remaining between them.

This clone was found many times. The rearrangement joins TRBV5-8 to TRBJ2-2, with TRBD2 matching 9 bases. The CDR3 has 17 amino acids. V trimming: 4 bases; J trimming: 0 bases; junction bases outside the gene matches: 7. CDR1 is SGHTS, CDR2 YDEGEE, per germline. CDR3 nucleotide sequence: TGTGCCAGCAGCGGTCCGGGACTAGCTGCGAACACCGGGGAGCTGTTTTTT. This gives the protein CASSGPGLAANTGELFF.

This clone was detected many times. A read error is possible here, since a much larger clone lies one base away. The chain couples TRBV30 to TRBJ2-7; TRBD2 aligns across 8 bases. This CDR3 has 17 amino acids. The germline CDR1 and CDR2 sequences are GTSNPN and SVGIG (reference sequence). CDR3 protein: CVWDPALAGGGPSEQYF. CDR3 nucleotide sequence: TGTGTCTGGGACCCCGCCCTTGCGGGGGGAGGGCCCTCCGAGCAGTACTTC.

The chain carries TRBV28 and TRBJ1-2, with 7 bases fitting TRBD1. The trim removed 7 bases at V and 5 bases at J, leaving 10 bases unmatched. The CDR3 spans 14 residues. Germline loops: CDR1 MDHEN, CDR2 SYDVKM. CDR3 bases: TGTGCCAGCAACTGGGACAGAGCACCGTATGGCTACACCTTC. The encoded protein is CASNWDRAPYGYTF.

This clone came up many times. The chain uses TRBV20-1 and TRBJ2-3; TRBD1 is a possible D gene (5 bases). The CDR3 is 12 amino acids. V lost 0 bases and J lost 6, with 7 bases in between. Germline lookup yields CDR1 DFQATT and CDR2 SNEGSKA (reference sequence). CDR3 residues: CSARDKGDTQYF. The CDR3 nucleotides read TGCAGTGCTAGAGATAAGGGGGATACGCAGTATTTT.

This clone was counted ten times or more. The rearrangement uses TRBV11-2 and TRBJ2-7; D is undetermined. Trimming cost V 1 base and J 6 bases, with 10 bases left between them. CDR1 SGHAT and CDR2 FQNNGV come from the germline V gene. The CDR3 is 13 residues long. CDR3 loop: CASSLALPREQYF. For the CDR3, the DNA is TGTGCCAGCAGCTTAGCCCTCCCTCGCGAGCAGTACTTC.

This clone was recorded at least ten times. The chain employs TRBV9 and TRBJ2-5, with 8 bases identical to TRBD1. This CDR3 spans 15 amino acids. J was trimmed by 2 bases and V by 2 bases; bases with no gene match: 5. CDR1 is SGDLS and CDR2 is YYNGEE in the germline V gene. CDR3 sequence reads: CASSVTGGTQETQYF. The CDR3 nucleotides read TGTGCCAGCAGCGTCACAGGGGGGACTCAAGAGACCCAGTACTTC.

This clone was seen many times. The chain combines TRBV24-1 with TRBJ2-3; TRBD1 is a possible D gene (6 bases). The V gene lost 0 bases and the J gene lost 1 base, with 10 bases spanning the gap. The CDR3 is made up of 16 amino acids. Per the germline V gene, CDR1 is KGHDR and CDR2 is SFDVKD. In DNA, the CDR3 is TGTGCCACCAGTGATTTGGAGGGGGTCCGCACAGATACGCAGTATTTT. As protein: CATSDLEGVRTDTQYF.

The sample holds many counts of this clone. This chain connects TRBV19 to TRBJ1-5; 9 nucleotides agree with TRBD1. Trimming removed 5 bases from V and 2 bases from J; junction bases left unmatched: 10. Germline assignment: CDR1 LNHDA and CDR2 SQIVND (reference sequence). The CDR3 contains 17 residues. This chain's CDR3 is CASSRPGTGIGNQPQHF. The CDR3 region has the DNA TGTGCCAGTAGTCGTCCCGGGACAGGGATCGGCAATCAGCCCCAGCATTTT. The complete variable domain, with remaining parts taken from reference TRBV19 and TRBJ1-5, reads DGGITQSPKYLFRKEGQNVTLSCEQNLNHDAMYWYRQDPGQGLRLIYYSQIVNDFQKGDIAEGYSVSREKKESFPLTVTSAQKNPTAFYLCASSRPGTGIGNQPQHFGDGTRLSIL.